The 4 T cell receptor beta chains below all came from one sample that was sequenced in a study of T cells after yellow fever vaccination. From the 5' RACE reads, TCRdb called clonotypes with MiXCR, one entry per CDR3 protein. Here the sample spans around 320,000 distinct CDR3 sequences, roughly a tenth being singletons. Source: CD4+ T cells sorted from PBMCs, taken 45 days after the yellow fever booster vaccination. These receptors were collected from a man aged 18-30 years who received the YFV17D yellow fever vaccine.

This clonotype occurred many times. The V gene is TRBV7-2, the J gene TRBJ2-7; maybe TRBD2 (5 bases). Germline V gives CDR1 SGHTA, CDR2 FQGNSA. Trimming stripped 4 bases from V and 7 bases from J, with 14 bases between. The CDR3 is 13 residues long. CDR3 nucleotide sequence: TGTGCCAGCAGCTCGCGTCGGGGAAGTGAGCAGTACGTC. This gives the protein CASSSRRGSEQYV.

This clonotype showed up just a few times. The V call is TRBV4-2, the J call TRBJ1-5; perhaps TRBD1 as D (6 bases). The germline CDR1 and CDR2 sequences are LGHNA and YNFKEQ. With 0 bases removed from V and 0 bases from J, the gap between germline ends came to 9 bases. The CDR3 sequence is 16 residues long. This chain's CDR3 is CASSQDQGLSNQPQHF. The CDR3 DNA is TGTGCCAGCAGCCAAGATCAGGGGCTTAGCAATCAGCCCCAGCATTTT.

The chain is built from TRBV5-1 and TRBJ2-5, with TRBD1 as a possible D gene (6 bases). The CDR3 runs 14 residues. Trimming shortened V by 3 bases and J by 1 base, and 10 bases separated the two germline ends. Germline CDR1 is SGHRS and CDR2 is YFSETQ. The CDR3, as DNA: TGCGCCAGCAGCTCTGGACAGATCCAAGAGACCCAGTACTTC. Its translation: CASSSGQIQETQYF.

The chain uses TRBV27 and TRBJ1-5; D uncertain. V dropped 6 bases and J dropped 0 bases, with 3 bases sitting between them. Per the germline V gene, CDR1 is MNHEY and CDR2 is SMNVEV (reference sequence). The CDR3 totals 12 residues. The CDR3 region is CASRSSNQPQHF. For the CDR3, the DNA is TGTGCCAGCAGGAGTAGCAATCAGCCCCAGCATTTT.